The entry below describes one T cell receptor (beta chain). The source of the sample is a study of blood T cell repertoires in COVID-19. Study at large: Sample material is recorded as cDNA or gDNA derived from T cells, B-cell-depleted T cells, or PBMCs.

Original methodology: Amplification with reference gene primers provided the estimates of nucleated cell counts. The protocol was immunoSEQ multiplex PCR, while the TCRdb copy is restricted to in-frame clones and leaves out a portion. The V and J calls and clone size are taken from that table; D and trimming were inferred from the DNA. The table lists about 380,000 clones, less than 85% of them singletons. This sequence was found in a woman between 18 and 30 years old with acute or convalescent COVID-19. The sequenced material came from peripheral blood.

The CDR3 sequence: CASRQAGTGYGYTF. In DNA form, the CDR3 reads TGTGCCAGCAGGCAAGCCGGGACAGGATATGGCTACACCTTC. V is TRBV2 and J is TRBJ1-2, with 8 bases aligning to TRBD1. The CDR3 is 14 amino acids. V lost 6 bases, J lost 5 bases, and 8 bases stayed unmatched. Germline V gene sequence: CDR1 SNHLY, CDR2 FYNNEI.